This T cell receptor (beta chain) came from a study of blood T cell repertoires in COVID-19. Original methodology: Reference gene primer amplification yielded estimated nucleated cell counts. Measured with immunoSEQ multiplex PCR; TCRdb has only the in-frame clones, and not every one. From that table come the V and J calls and clone size; the DNA was used to work out D and trimming. Among roughly 330,000 clones listed, about 83% were seen once. The specimen sequenced was peripheral blood. The receptor was isolated from a woman in her 50s with acute or convalescent COVID-19.

This CDR3 reads CASSLAPGGGYEQYF. The CDR3 DNA is TGTGCCAGCAGCTTAGCCCCAGGGGGTGGGTACGAGCAGTACTTC. V and J are TRBV7-2 and TRBJ2-7; 7 bases are shared with TRBD1. The CDR3 extends over 15 amino acids. Germline V gene data show CDR1 as SGHTA and CDR2 as FQGNSA. After removal of 0 bases from V and 4 bases from J, the junction contained 6 bases not matched to a gene.